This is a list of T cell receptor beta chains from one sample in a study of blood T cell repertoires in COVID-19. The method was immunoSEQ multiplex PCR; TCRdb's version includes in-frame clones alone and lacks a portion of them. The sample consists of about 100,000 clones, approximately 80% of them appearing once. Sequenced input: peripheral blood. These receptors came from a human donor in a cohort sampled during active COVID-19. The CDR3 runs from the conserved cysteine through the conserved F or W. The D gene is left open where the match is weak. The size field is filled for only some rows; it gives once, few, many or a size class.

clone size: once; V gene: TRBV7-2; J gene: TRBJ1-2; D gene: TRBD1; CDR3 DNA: TGTGCCAGCAGCTCTAGGGACAGGGCTAACTATGGCTACACCTTC; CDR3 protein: CASSSRDRANYGYTF
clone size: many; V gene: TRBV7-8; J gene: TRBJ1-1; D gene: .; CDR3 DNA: TGTGCCAGCAGCCCCCGAAAGGGGCAAAGAACTGAAGCTTTCTTT; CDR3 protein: CASSPRKGQRTEAFF
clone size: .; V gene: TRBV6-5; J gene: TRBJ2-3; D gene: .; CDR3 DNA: TGTGCCAGCAGCAACGGACTGGCGACAGATACGCAGTATTTT; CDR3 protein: CASSNGLATDTQYF
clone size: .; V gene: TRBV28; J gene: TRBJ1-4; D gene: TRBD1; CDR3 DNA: TGTGCCAGCAGTCCCCGGACAGGGGCCGTTGAAAAACTGTTTTTT; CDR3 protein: CASSPRTGAVEKLFF
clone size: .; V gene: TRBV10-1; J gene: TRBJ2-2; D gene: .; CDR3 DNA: TGCGCCAGCAGTGAGTCAGTGAGAACCGGGGAGCTGTTTTTT; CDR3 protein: CASSESVRTGELFF
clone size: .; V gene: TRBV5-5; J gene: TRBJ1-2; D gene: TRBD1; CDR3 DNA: TGTGCCAGCAGGACCGGGACAGCGGCTAACTATGGCTACACCTTC; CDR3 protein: CASRTGTAANYGYTF
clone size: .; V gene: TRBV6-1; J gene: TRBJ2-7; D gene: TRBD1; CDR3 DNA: TGTGCCAGCAGTAAAATCGGACAGGCCTACGAGCAGTACTTC; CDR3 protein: CASSKIGQAYEQYF
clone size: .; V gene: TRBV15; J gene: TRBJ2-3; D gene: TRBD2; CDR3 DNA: TGTGCCACCAGCAGAGAGGCGGGGGGTGCAGATACGCAGTATTTT; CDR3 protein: CATSREAGGADTQYF
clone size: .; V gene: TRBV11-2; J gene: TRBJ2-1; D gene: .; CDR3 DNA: TGTGCCAGCAGCCCAGGGAGGGGGAGCAATGAGCAGTTCTTC; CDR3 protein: CASSPGRGSNEQFF
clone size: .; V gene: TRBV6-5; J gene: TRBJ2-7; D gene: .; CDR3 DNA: TGTGCCAGCAGAACTCTTGGGAGTCCCTTCTACGAGCAGTACTTC; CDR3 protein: CASRTLGSPFYEQYF
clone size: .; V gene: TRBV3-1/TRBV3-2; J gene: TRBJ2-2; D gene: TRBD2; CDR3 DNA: TGTGCCAGCAGCCCTCAAGCGGGACCCGGGGAGCTGTTTTTT; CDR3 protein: CASSPQAGPGELFF
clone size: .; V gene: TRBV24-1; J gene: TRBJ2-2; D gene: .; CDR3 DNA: TGTGCCGGGGGCGGCTCCACCGGGGAGCTGTTTTTT; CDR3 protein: CAGGGSTGELFF
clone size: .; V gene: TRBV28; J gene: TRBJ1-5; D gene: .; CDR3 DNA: TGTGCCAGTTTCAGGGGTCGCAATCAGCCCCAGCATTTT; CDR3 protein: CASFRGRNQPQHF
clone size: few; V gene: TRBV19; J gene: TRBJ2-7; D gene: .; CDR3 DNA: TGTGCCAGTTCCGGACATATCTTACCCTACGAGCAGTACTTC; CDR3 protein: CASSGHILPYEQYF
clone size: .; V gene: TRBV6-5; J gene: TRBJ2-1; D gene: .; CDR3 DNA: TGTGCCAGCAGTTACAGGCAGGGGATATACAATGAGCAGTTCTTC; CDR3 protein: CASSYRQGIYNEQFF
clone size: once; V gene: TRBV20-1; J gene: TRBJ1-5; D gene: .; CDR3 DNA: TGCAGTGCTAGTTCGGGGTATAGCAATCAGCCCCAGCATTTT; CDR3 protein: CSASSGYSNQPQHF
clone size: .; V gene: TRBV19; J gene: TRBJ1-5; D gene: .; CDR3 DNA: TGTGCCAGTAGTGACCCCCAGGGTGTAGATCAGCCCCAGCATTTT; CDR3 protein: CASSDPQGVDQPQHF
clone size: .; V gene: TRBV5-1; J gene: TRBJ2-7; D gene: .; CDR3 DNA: TGCGCCAGCAGCTTGACTCTTAGCGAGCAGTACTTC; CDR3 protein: CASSLTLSEQYF
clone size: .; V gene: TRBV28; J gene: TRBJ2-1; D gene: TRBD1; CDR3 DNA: TGTGCCAGCAGCTCGGGACAGGGAATGAGCAATGAGCAGTTCTTC; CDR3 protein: CASSSGQGMSNEQFF
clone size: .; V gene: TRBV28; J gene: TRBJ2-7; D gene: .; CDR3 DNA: TGTGCCAGCAGTTTAGGGACACCCGCCGTGCAGTACTTC; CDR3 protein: CASSLGTPAVQYF
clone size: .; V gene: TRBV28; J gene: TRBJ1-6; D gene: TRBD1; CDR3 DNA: TGTGCCAGCAGTTTGGGACAGGGGACTAGTTCACCCCTCCACTTT; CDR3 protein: CASSLGQGTSSPLHF
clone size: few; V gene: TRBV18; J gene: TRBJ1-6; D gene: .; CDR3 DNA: TGTGCCAGCTCCCGCGGTGCGGAATTTAATTCACCCCTCCACTTT; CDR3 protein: CASSRGAEFNSPLHF
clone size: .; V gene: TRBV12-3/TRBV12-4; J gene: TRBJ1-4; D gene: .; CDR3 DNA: TGTGCCAGCGGGGGACTTCAGAGTGAAAAACTGTTTTTT; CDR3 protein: CASGGLQSEKLFF
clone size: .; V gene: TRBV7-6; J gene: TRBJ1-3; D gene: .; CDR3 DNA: TGTGCCAGCAGCCTCAGATCGGGAAACACCATATATTTT; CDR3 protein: CASSLRSGNTIYF
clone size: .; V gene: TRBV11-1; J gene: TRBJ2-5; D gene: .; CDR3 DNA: TGTGCCAGCAGCCTACACGGGGGGCGTGAGACCCAGTACTTC; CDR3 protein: CASSLHGGRETQYF
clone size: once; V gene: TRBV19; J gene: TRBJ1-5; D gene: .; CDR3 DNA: TGTGCCAGTAGTATCGGGAACAGGGCGATTGGGCCCCAGCATTTT; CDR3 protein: CASSIGNRAIGPQHF
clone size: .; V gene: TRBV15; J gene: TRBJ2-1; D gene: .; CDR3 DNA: TGTGCCACCAGCAGAGATCCCACTAGTTGGGGCAATGAGCAGTTCTTC; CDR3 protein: CATSRDPTSWGNEQFF
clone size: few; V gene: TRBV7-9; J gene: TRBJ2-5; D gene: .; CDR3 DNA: TGTGCCAGCAGCCTGGTTGGAAGGGAGGAGACCCAGTACTTC; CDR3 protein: CASSLVGREETQYF
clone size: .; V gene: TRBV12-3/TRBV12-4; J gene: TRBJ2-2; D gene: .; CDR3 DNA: TGTGCCAGCAGTTTCCGGACCGGGGAGCTGTTTTTT; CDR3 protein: CASSFRTGELFF
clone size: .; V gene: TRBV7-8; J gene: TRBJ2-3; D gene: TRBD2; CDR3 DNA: TGTGCCAGCAGCCATCTAGCGGCGAGCACAGATACGCAGTATTTT; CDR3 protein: CASSHLAASTDTQYF
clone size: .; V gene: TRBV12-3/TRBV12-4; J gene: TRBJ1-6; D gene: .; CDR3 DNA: TGTGCCAGCAGTTTAATGGAGGGGTCACCCCTCCACTTT; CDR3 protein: CASSLMEGSPLHF
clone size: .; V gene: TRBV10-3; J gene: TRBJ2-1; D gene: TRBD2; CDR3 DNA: TGTGCCATCAGTGCCGGACTAGCGAGCTCCTACAATGAGCAGTTCTTC; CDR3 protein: CAISAGLASSYNEQFF
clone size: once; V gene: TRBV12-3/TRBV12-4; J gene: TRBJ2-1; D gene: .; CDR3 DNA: TGTGCCAGCAGCCCCTTCGATGAGCAGTTCTTC; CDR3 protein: CASSPFDEQFF
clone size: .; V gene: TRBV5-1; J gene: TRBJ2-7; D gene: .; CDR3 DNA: TGCGCCAGCAGGGGGGCAGTCTCCTACGAGCAGTACTTC; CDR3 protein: CASRGAVSYEQYF
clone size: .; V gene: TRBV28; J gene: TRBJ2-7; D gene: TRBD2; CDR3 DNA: TGTGCCAGCAGTTTCGGGGGGTCCAACGAGCAGTACTTC; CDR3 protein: CASSFGGSNEQYF
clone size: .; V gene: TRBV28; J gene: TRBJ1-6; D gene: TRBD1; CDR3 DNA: TGTGCCAGCAGTTTTACAGGGGGCGGCTATAATTCACCCCTCCACTTT; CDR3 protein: CASSFTGGGYNSPLHF
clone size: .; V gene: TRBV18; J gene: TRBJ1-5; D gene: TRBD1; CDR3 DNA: TGTGCCAGCTCCCACACAGGGGGAGGGTATGGCAATCAGCCCCAGCATTTT; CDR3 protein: CASSHTGGGYGNQPQHF
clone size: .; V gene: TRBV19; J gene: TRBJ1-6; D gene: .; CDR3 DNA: TGTGCCAGTAGTAATCTGCAGGGGTCTCAATCACCCCTCCACTTT; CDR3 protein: CASSNLQGSQSPLHF
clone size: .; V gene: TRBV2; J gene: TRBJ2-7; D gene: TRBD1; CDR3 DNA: TGTGCCAGCAGTGATAGGGACAGGGGATACGAGCAGTACTTC; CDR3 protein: CASSDRDRGYEQYF
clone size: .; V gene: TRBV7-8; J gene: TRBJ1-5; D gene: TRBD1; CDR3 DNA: TGTGCCAGCAGCCGAGTCGACAGGGACAATCAGCCCCAGCATTTT; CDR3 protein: CASSRVDRDNQPQHF
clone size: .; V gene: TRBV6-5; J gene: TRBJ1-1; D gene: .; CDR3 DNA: TGTGCCAGCAGCGCTAGGGACATTGAAGCTTTCTTT; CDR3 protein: CASSARDIEAFF
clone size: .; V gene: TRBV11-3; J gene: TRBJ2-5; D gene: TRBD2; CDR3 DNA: TGTGCCAGCAGCCCCGGACTAGCGGGAGTTAGCCAAGAGACCCAGTACTTC; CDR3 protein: CASSPGLAGVSQETQYF
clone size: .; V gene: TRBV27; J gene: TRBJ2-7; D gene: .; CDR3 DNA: TGTGCCAGCAGTTTACAGAACTCCTACGAGCAGTACTTC; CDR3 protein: CASSLQNSYEQYF
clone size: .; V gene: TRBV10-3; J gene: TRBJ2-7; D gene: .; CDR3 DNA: TGTGCCATCAAGGCGGAGTCGACCTACGAGCAGTACTTC; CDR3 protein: CAIKAESTYEQYF
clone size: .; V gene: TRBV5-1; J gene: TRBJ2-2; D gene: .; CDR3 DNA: TGCGCCAGCAACCCCGGGGACTCCTTCAACACCGGGGAGCTGTTTTTT; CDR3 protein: CASNPGDSFNTGELFF
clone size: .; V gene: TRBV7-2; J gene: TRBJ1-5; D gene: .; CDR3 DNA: TGTGCCAGCAGCTTAGCCCTAACAGGGAACCAGCCCCAGCATTTT; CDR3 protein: CASSLALTGNQPQHF
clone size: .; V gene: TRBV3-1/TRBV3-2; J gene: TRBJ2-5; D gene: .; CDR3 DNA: TGTGCCAGCAGTTCTAGTTGGGAGACCCAGTACTTC; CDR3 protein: CASSSSWETQYF
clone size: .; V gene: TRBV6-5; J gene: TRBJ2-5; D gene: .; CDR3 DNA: TGTGCCAGCAGATGGCGGAGGGGGGGAGAGACCCAGTACTTC; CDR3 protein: CASRWRRGGETQYF
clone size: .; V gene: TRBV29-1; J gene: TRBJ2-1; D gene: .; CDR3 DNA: TGCAGCGTTGTAAGAGGACTAAATTACAATGAGCAGTTCTTC; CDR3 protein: CSVVRGLNYNEQFF
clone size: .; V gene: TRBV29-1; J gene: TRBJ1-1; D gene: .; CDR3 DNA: TGCAGCGTTGAGCGCGGCCTAGAGGCTTTCTTT; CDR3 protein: CSVERGLEAFF
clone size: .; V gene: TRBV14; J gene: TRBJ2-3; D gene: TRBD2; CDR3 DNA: TGTGCCAGCAGCCCTCGAGCGGGAGACTCAGATACGCAGTATTTT; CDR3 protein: CASSPRAGDSDTQYF
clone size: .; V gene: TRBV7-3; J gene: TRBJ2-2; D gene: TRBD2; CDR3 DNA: TGTGCCAGCAGCTCAACGGGGGGGCCCGTCACCGGGGAGCTGTTTTTT; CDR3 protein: CASSSTGGPVTGELFF
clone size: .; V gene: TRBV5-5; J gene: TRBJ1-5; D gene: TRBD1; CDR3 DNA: TGTGCCAGCAGCCCACAGGGGCGCGTTCAGCCCCAGCATTTT; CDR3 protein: CASSPQGRVQPQHF
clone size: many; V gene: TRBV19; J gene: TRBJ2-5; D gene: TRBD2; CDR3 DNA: TGTGCCAGTAGTAGAAAACCAGGACTAGCGATGGGAGAGACCCAGTACTTC; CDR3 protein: CASSRKPGLAMGETQYF
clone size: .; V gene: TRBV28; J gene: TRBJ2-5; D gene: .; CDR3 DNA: TGTGCCAATCTGCGGCCAGAGACCCAGTACTTC; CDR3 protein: CANLRPETQYF